These 18 T cell receptor beta chains originate from one sample sequenced in a study of Graves' ophthalmopathy and Graves' hyperthyroidism. TCR beta CDR3 regions were amplified from RNA transcripts. In the first round, RT-PCR was carried out with HTBI primers, and a multiplex PCR formed the second round. TCRdb processed the multiplex PCR reads anew with MiXCR; each CDR3 protein has one entry. This sample yields hundreds of thousands of distinct CDR3 sequences, of which about 41% are seen a single time; over 2.5% belongs to the top ten. The material sequenced was peripheral blood. These receptors all stem from an adult man with Graves' ophthalmopathy.

This clonotype was detected only a few times. The J gene is TRBJ2-3, the V gene TRBV10-3; the match to TRBD2 covers 11 bases. Germline V gives CDR1 ENHRY, CDR2 SYGVKD. The length of the CDR3 is 15 residues. J gave up 3 bases and V 8 bases, and 7 bases lay outside the gene matches. The CDR3 DNA reads TGTGCCATCGGCCAAGTAGCGGGAGGGACAGATACGCAGTATTTT. It encodes CAIGQVAGGTDTQYF.

On this clonotype itself: Because it lacks the conserved phenylalanine or tryptophan at the end, this CDR3 is likely a read error. The CDR3 DNA follows: TGTGCCAGCAGTTTGGGGGTGGACACTGAAGCTTTCCTT. Translated, it gives CASSLGVDTEAFL. V and J are TRBV10-3 and TRBJ1-1; tentative D call: TRBD1 (5 bases). There are 13 residues in the CDR3. Looked up from germline, CDR1 is ENHRY and CDR2 is SYGVKD.

This sequence joins TRBV10-3 and TRBJ2-7; D remains ambiguous. The CDR3 length is 14 residues. V lost 0 bases and J 7 bases, leaving 13 bases between the germline ends. CDR1 and CDR2 from the germline V gene are ENHRY and SYGVKD. The DNA of the CDR3 is TGTGCCATCAGTGAGTCCAAAAATGACAATGAGCAGTACTTC. It is translated as CAISESKNDNEQYF.

V and J are TRBV2 and TRBJ2-5, with 14 bases aligning to TRBD2. With V trimmed by 5 bases and J by 0 bases, 8 bases remained unmatched. This CDR3 is 18 amino acids long. Germline V lookup: CDR1 SNHLY, CDR2 FYNNEI. The CDR3 nucleotides read TGTGCCAGCAGTCACGGACTAGCGGGGGGCCGTTACCAAGAGACCCAGTACTTC. Its translation is CASSHGLAGGRYQETQYF.

This clonotype has more than one count but fewer than ten. The junction shows a germline mismatch at one end, possibly a read error. The rearrangement joins TRBV7-9 to TRBJ2-2; D may correspond to TRBD1 or TRBD2 (5 bases each). The CDR3 contains 15 residues. CDR1 and CDR2 from the germline V gene are SEHNR and FQNEAQ (reference sequence). CDR3 DNA sequence: TGCGCCAGCAGCCAACCCCGGGACGGCCGTGGGGAGCTGTTTTTT. This encodes CASSQPRDGRGELFF.

The chain combines TRBV24-1 with TRBJ2-5; a possible D gene is TRBD2 (6 bases). V lost 8 bases to trimming and J lost 9 bases, with 15 bases between them. Germline V gene data show CDR1 as KGHDR and CDR2 as SFDVKD. The CDR3 contains 12 residues. The CDR3 loop is CATIVGGRPQYF. The CDR3 region has the DNA TGTGCCACCATTGTCGGTGGGAGGCCCCAGTACTTC.

The rearrangement joins TRBV5-1 to TRBJ1-2; perhaps TRBD1 as D (6 bases). Germline V gene lookup returns CDR1 SGHRS and CDR2 YFSETQ. The CDR3 extends over 15 amino acids. V lost 0 bases, J lost 8 bases, and 17 bases lay in between. The CDR3 DNA reads as TGCGCCAGCAGCTTGGCGGGGGCAGGGAGAAGGGGCTACACCTTC. This translates into CASSLAGAGRRGYTF.

This clonotype was counted at least ten times. This chain links TRBV10-3 with TRBJ2-5; TRBD1 agrees at 10 bases. The CDR3 runs 16 residues. Germline V gene sequence: CDR1 ENHRY, CDR2 SYGVKD. Germline trimming cut 11 bases from V and 7 bases from J; bases unmatched to any gene: 19. The CDR3 region is CAARQGASDLGGTQYF. CDR3 DNA sequence: TGTGCCGCCAGACAGGGGGCATCGGACCTAGGCGGGACCCAGTACTTC.

This chain connects TRBV10-2 to TRBJ1-1; 10 nucleotides match TRBD1. The CDR3 extends over 14 amino acids. The trim removed 6 bases at V and 5 bases at J, leaving 6 bases unmatched. Germline lookup yields CDR1 WSHSY and CDR2 SAAADI. The CDR3 is CASRTGGLDTEAFF. DNA of the CDR3: TGCGCCAGCAGGACAGGGGGCCTGGATACTGAAGCTTTCTTT.

This clonotype was seen only a few times. The rearrangement joins TRBV9 to TRBJ2-6; TRBD1 matches at 7 bases. Losses at the gene ends were 5 bases for V and 3 bases for J; bases not matched to a gene: 14. CDR3 size: 18 residues. In germline, CDR1 is SGDLS, CDR2 YYNGEE. This CDR3 reads CASRDPKTGVGGANVLTF. CDR3 DNA: TGTGCCAGCAGGGATCCCAAAACAGGGGTCGGTGGGGCCAACGTCCTGACTTTC.

This clonotype appeared many times. J is TRBJ2-5 and V is TRBV5-6, with 9 bases lining up with TRBD2. The length of the CDR3 is 16 residues. Per germline, CDR1 SGHDT and CDR2 YYEEEE. J gave up 4 bases and V 0 bases, and 7 bases lay outside the gene matches. The CDR3 nucleotides read TGTGCCAGCAGCTTGGCCGGCGGGAGGGCCGGAGAGACCCAGTACTTC. It encodes CASSLAGGRAGETQYF. Supplemented by reference TRBV5-6 and TRBJ2-5, the full variable domain reads DAGVTQSPTHLIKTRGQQVTLRCSPKSGHDTVSWYQQALGQGPQFIFQYYEEEERQRGNFPDRFSGHQFPNYSSELNVNALLLGDSALYLCASSLAGGRAGETQYFGPGTRLLVL.

This clonotype appeared a few times. The rearrangement joins TRBV12-3 or TRBV12-4 to TRBJ1-1, with D hard to call. Between the trimmed V and J ends, which lost 5 bases and 3 bases, there was a span of 13 bases. The CDR3 consists of 14 residues. The chain's CDR3 is CASSRAGGYTEAFF. DNA for the CDR3: TGTGCCAGCAGTAGGGCCGGCGGGTACACTGAAGCTTTCTTT.

To note about this clonotype: It is likely a read error, because the conserved phenylalanine at the end of the CDR3 is missing. The chain recombines TRBV10-3 with TRBJ2-7; D may match TRBD1 or TRBD2 (5 bases each). Trimming removed 11 bases at V and 0 bases at J, with 17 bases between. The CDR3 has 14 amino acids. Germline V gene data show CDR1 as ENHRY and CDR2 as SYGVKD. The CDR3 sequence is CASKQTGASYEQYL. The DNA of the CDR3 is TGTGCCTCCAAACAGACCGGGGCCTCCTACGAGCAGTACCTC.

This clonotype was observed at least ten times. The chain joins TRBV2 to TRBJ2-2, with 8 bases fitting TRBD1. Germline assignment: CDR1 SNHLY and CDR2 FYNNEI. With V trimmed by 8 bases and J by 7 bases, 12 bases remained unmatched. The CDR3 runs to 15 residues. The CDR3: CASLFRQGAVGELFF. In DNA form, the CDR3 reads TGTGCCAGCTTGTTCAGGCAGGGGGCGGTCGGGGAGCTGTTTTTT.

This clonotype was detected ten times or more. This chain links TRBV6-1 with TRBJ2-6; 7 bases agree with TRBD1. Germline V CDR1 and CDR2: MNHNS, SASEGT. CDR3 length: 16 residues. The V gene end was trimmed by 4 bases and the J gene end by 4 bases; junction bases not matched to a gene: 7. The chain's CDR3 is CASSATTGDGANVLTF. The CDR3 DNA reads TGTGCCAGCAGTGCGACCACAGGGGACGGGGCCAACGTCCTGACTTTC.

The CDR3 sequence is CASSLSGTRRGVGYTF. CDR3 coding DNA: TGCGCCAGCAGCTTGAGCGGGACAAGGCGGGGGGTAGGCTACACCTTC. This chain joins TRBV5-1 and TRBJ1-2; D is possibly TRBD1 (6 bases). CDR1 is SGHRS and CDR2 is YFSETQ in the germline V gene. CDR3 length: 16 amino acids. The V and J ends lost 1 base and 8 bases respectively, with 21 bases between them.

The chain joins TRBV10-3 to TRBJ2-7; TRBD1 aligns across 9 bases. Germline-derived CDR1 and CDR2 are ENHRY and SYGVKD. The length of the CDR3 is 16 residues. V gave up 11 bases and J gave up 2 bases; unmatched junction bases: 16. CDR3 loop: CAVSSGTGSNTYEQYF. As DNA, the CDR3 is TGTGCCGTTAGTTCCGGGACAGGGTCTAACACCTACGAGCAGTACTTC.

The chain joins TRBV5-6 to TRBJ2-5; 8 bases fit TRBD1. This CDR3 is 15 amino acids long. The junction had 10 bases not matched to a gene; V was cut back by 4 bases and J by 5 bases. The V gene's germline CDR1 is SGHDT and CDR2 YYEEEE. In DNA form, the CDR3 reads TGTGCCAGCAGCGTATCCTATCGGACAGGGGAGACCCAGTACTTC. Encoded protein: CASSVSYRTGETQYF.